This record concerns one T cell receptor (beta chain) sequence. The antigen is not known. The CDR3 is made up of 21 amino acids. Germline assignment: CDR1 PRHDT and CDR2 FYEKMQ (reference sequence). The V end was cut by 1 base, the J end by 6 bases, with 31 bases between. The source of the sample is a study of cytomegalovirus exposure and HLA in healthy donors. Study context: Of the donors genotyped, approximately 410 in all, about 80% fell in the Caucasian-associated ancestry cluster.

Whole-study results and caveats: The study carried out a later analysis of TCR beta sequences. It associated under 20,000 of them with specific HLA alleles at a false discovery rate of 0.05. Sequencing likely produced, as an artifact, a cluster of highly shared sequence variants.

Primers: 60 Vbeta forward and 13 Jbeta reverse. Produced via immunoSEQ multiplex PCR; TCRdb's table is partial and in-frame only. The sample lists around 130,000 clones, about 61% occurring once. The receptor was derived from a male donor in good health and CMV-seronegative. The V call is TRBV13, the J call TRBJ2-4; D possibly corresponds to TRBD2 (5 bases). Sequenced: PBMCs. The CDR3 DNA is TGTGCCAGCAGCTTAGCCCGTGACCTAGCAACGCCTGGGATATCTGGAAACATTCAGTACTTC. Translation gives CASSLARDLATPGISGNIQYF. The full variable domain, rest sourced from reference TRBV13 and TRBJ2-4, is AAGVIQSPRHLIKEKRETATLKCYPIPRHDTVYWYQQGPGQDPQFLISFYEKMQSDKGSIPDRFSAQQFSDYHSELNMSSLELGDSALYFCASSLARDLATPGISGNIQYFGAGTRLSVL.